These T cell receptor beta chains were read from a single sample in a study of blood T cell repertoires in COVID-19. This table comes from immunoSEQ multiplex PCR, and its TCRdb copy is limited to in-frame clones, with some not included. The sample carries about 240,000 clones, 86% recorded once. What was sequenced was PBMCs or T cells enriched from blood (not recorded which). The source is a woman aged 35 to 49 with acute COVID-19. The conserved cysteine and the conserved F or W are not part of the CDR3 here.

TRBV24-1 ATSDLRTGRATQY
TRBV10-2 ASNSGTSGRTYEQY
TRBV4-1 ASSQDALPNTEAF
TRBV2 AKGVAGVEDTQY
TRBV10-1 ASSDSSGKRNNEQF
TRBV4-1 ASSMRGHTGELF
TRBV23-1 ASSQSMAGGLAGGGELF
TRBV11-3 ASSLPSGRARNEQF
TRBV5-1 ASSLADTTYGYT
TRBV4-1 ASSQERGTSTDTQY
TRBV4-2 ASSPATGETYEQY
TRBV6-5 ASSPGQNYEQY
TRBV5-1 ASTGGSNYGYT
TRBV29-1 SVRAGNQETQY
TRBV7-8 ASSPIGRGNQPQH
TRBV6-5 ASTHRGRREQY
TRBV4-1 ASSQDFGTSGTQKPYNEQF
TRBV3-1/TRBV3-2 ASSQDIRGAQY
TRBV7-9 ASTWVSGLEAF
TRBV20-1 SASSGSSYNEQF
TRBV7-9 ASSRSKNNEQF
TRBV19 ASSISPPLGGETQY
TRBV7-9 ASSPDGSGEETQY
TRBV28 ASSLPTGGGQPQH
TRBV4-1 ASSEYHGSSYEQY
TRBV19 ASTDGYYQPQH
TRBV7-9 ASSYGASEDYEQY
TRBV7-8 ASSLQIGTGDYGYT
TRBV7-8 ASSLRGHTEAF
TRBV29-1 SATPGEAEAF
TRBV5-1 ASSSDYGYT
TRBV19 ASNVPGQGVGEGGCEQY
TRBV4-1 ASSQDQGANTEAF
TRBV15 ATSRDRLEGETQY
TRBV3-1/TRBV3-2 ASSQVGTTNTGELF
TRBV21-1 ASGKSSDPTGGYT
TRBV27 ASSLSGTYTGELF
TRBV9 ASSTGLAGGGSGANVLT
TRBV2 ASRQGQGGTYEQY
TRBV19 ASSIDPFGRARDTQY
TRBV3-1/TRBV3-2 ASSQGVAANTGELF
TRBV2 ASNSGSIYEQY
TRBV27 ASSLAGGIREKLF
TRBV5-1 ASSLARDYEQY
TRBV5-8 ASSLAYPRDSRGYGYT